This record looks at one T cell receptor beta chain sequence and its context. Antigen unknown. The data were obtained in a study of identifying expanded T cells in peripheral blood. Study-wide results and limits: Differentially abundant clones: 0.95 to 1.5 between replicates, 16.4 at approximately 13 days, 19 to 20 at four.

Clones were sequenced by immunoSEQ multiplex PCR, and TCRdb holds only the in-frame ones, with some missing. Found here are tens of thousands of clones, about 87% of them singletons; the top ten hold 4% to 4.5%. CDR1 is SGHTA and CDR2 is FQGNSA in the germline V gene. V shed 5 bases, J shed 3 bases, and the junction held 9 bases outside the gene matches. The CDR3 loop spans 16 amino acids. Source material: blood. The chain combines TRBV7-2 with TRBJ2-3; 9 positions match TRBD2. The source of this sequence is a person between 18 and 75 years old in good health. This CDR3 reads CASSRQAGGLTDTQYF. The CDR3 coding sequence is TGTGCCAGCAGCCGTCAAGCGGGGGGATTAACAGATACGCAGTATTTT. The entire variable domain, with the rest obtained from reference TRBV7-2 and TRBJ2-3, is as follows: GAGVSQSPSNKVTEKGKDVELRCDPISGHTALYWYRQSLGQGLEFLIYFQGNSAPDKSGLPSDRFSAERTGGSVSTLTIQRTQQEDSAVYLCASSRQAGGLTDTQYFGPGTRLTVL.